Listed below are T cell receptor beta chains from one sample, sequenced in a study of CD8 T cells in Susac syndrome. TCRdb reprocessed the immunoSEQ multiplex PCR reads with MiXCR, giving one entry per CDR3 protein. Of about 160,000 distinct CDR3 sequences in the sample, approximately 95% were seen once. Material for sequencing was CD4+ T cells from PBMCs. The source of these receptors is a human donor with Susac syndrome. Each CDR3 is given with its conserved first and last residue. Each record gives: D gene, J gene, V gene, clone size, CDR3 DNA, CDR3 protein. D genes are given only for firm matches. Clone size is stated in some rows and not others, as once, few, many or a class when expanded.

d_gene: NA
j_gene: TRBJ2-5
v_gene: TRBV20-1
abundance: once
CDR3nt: TGCATCCATATAACCCAGTACTTC
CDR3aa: CIHITQYF

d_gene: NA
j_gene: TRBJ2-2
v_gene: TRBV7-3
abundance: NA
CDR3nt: TGTGCCAGCAGCTTTGGGGCGGACGGGGAGCTGTTTTTT
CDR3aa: CASSFGADGELFF

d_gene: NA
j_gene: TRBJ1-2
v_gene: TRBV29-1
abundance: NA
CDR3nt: TGCAGCGCATACCCAGGGTCCTATGGCTACACCTTC
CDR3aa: CSAYPGSYGYTF

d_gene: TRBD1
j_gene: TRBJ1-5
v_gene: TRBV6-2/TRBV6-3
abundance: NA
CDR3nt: TGTGCCAGCTTTAAGGGGACAGGGGGACAGCCCCAGCATTTT
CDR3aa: CASFKGTGGQPQHF

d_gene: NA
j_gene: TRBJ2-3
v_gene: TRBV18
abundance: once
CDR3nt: TGTGCCAGCTCTTCCGGGACCCCCCGGGATACGCAGTATTTT
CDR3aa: CASSSGTPRDTQYF

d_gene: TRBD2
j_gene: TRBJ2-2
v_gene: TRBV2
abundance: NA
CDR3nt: TGTGCCAGCAGGAGACTAGCGGGGTCGGCCGGGGAGCTGTTTTTT
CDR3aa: CASRRLAGSAGELFF

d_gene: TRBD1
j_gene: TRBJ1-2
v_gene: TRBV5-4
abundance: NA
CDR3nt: TGTGCCAGCTGGAGACAGGGGCATGGCTACACCTTC
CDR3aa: CASWRQGHGYTF

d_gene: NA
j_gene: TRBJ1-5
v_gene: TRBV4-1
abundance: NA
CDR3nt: TGCGCCAGCAGCCGGGGGGGCATTCAGCCCCAGCATTTT
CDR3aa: CASSRGGIQPQHF

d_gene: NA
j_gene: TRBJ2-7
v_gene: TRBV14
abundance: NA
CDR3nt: TGTGCCAGCAACCAGGAGCCCTACGAGCAGTACTTC
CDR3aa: CASNQEPYEQYF

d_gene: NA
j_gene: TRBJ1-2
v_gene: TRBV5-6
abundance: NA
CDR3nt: TGTGCCAGCAGCTTGGGATCGCTGGGCTACACCTTC
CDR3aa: CASSLGSLGYTF

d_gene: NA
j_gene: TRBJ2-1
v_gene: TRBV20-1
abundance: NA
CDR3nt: TGCAGTGCTAGGTTTAGCTACAATGAGCAGTTCTTC
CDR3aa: CSARFSYNEQFF

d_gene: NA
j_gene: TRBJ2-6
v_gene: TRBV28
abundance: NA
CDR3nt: TGTGCCAGCACTGAGGAGGGACATGGGGCCAACGTCCTGACTTTC
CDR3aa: CASTEEGHGANVLTF

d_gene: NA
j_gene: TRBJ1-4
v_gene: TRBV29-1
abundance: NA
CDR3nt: TGCAGCGTCCGGGACGTTAGTGAAAAACTGTTTTTT
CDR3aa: CSVRDVSEKLFF

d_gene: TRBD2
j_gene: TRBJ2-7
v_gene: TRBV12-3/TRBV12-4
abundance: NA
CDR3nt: TGTGCCAGCAGTCCCCGGACTAGCGGGAGATCAGGATACTACGAGCAGTACTTC
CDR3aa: CASSPRTSGRSGYYEQYF

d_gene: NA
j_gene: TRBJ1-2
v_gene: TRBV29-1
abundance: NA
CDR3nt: TGCAGCGTTCGACAGACCGCTAACTATGGCTACACCTTC
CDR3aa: CSVRQTANYGYTF

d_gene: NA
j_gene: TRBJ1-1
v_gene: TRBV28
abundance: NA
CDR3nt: TGTGCCAGCAGTTTATATGGCACTGAAGCTTTCTTT
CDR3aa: CASSLYGTEAFF

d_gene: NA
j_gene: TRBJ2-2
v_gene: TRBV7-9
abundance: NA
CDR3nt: TGTGCCAGCAGCACGGGACCTCCCAGGGAGCTGTTTTTT
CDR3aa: CASSTGPPRELFF

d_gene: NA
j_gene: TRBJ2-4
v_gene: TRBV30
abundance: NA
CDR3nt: TGTGCCTGGAGAACTGACTTAGCCAAAAACATTCAGTACTTC
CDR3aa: CAWRTDLAKNIQYF

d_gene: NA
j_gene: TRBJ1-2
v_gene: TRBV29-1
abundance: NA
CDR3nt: TGCAGCGTTAATCAGGGGAATGGCTACACCTTC
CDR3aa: CSVNQGNGYTF

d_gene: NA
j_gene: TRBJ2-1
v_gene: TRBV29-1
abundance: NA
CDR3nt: TGCAGCGTTGGCACGGAGGGGGGTGAGCAGTTCTTC
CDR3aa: CSVGTEGGEQFF

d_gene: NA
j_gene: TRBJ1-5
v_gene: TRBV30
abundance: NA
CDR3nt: TGTGCCTGGAGGCCGGGACTGAGTGCGATTAGCAATCAGCCCCAGCATTTT
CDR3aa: CAWRPGLSAISNQPQHF

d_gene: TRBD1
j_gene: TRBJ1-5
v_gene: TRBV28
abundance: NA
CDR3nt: TGTGCCAGCAGTCCAACAGGGGACAATCAGCCCCAGCATTTT
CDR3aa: CASSPTGDNQPQHF

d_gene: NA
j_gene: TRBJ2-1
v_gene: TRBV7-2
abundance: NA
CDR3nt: TGTGCCAGCAGCTTAGTGCCCTACAATGAGCAGTTCTTC
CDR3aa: CASSLVPYNEQFF

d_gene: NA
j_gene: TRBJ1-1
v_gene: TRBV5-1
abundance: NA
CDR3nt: TGCGCCAGCAGCTTGTTTGGCGAAGGGACCGAAGCTTTCTTT
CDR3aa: CASSLFGEGTEAFF

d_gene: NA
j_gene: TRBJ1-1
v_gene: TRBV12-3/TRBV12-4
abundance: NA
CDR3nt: TGTGCCAGCAGTCCCCCTCGGGGAGAGTACACTGAAGCTTTCTTT
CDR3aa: CASSPPRGEYTEAFF

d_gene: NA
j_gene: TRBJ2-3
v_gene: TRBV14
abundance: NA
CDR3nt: TGTGCCAGCAGCCCTGGGACCGACTATTCGAGGACGCAGTATTTT
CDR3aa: CASSPGTDYSRTQYF

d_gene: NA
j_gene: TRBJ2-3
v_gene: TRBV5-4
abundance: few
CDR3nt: TGTGCCAGCAGCTTCTCCGGGACAAGCACAGATACGCAGTATTTT
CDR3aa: CASSFSGTSTDTQYF

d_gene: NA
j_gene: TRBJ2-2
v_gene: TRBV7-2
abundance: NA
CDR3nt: TGTGCCAGCAGCTTAGTGGCGGGTTCGAACACCGGGGAGCTGTTTTTT
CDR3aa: CASSLVAGSNTGELFF

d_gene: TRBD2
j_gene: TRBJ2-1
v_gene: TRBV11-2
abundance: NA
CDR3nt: TGTGCCAGCAGCACGAGACTAGCGGGCCGGGGGAATGAGCAGTTCTTC
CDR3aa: CASSTRLAGRGNEQFF

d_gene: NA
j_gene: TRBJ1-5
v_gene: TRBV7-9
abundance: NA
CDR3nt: TGTGCCAGCAGCTTAGACAACACAGGGTACAATCAGCCCCAGCATTTT
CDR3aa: CASSLDNTGYNQPQHF

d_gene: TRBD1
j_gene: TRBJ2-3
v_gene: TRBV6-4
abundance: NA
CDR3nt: TGTGCCAGCAGTGAGGGACAGGGGTCAGATACGCAGTATTTT
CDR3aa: CASSEGQGSDTQYF

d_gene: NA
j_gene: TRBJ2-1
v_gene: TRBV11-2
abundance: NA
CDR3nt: TGTGCCAGCAGCTTAGGTGTCAGCTACAATGAGCAGTTCTTC
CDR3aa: CASSLGVSYNEQFF

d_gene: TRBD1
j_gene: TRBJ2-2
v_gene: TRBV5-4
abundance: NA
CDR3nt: TGTGCCAGCAGTACCGGGACAGGGGACACCGGGGAGCTGTTTTTT
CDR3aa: CASSTGTGDTGELFF

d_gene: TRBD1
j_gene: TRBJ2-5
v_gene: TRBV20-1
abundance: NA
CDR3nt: TGCAGTGCCGAGGACAGGGTACAAGAGACCCAGTACTTC
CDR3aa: CSAEDRVQETQYF

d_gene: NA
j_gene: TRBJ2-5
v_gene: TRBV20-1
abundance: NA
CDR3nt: TGCAGTGCTAGCGCCGGGACGCTCGATTCCCAGTACTTC
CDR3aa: CSASAGTLDSQYF

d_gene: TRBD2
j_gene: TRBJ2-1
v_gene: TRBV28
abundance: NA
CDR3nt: TGTGCCAGCAAGGCGGGAGGGCCCCCCAATGAGCAGTTCTTC
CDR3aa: CASKAGGPPNEQFF

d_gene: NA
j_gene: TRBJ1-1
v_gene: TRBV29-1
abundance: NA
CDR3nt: TGCAGCGTTGGCAAAGGTAGCAGCACTGAAGCTTTCTTT
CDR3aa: CSVGKGSSTEAFF

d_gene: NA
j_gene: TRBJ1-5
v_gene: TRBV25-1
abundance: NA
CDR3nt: TGTGCCAGCGGGCAATGGTGGAGCAATCAGCCCCAGCATTTT
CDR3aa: CASGQWWSNQPQHF

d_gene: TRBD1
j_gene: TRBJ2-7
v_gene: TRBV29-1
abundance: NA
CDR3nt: TGCAGCGTTGTGGACCGCCAGGGGGCCTTTGACGAGCAGTACTTC
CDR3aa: CSVVDRQGAFDEQYF

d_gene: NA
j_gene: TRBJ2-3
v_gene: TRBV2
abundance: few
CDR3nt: TGTGCCAGCAGTGAGACAGATACGCAGTATTTT
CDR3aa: CASSETDTQYF

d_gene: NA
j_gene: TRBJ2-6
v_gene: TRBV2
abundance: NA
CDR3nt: TGTGCCAGCTCAGGGGCTGGGGCCAACGTCCTGACTTTC
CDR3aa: CASSGAGANVLTF

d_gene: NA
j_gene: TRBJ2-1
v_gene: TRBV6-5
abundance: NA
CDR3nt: TGTGCCAGCAGTTACGGCGGCGGACCTTACAATGAGCAGTTCTTC
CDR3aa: CASSYGGGPYNEQFF

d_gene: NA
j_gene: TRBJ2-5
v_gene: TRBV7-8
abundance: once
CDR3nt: TGTGCCAGCAGCTTAGACTTGGGGATACGAGAGACCCAGTACTTC
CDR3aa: CASSLDLGIRETQYF

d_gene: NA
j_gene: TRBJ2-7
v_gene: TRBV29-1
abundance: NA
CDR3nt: TGCAGCGTTGAAGTTCCCGGGAACGAGCAGTACTTC
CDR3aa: CSVEVPGNEQYF

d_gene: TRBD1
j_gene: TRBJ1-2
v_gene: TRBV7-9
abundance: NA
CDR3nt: TGTGCCAGCAGCTTATCATCAGGGGGCTATGGCTACACCTTC
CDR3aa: CASSLSSGGYGYTF